One sample yielded the 10 T cell receptor beta chains listed below, sequenced in a study of blood T cell repertoires in COVID-19. Data came from immunoSEQ multiplex PCR; TCRdb stores just in-frame clones and leaves some out. The sample has about 40,000 clones, 81% seen once. The sample comprised peripheral blood. Every receptor here comes from a man older than 75 with active or convalescent COVID-19.

The chain uses TRBV19 and TRBJ2-2; the D is unclear. This CDR3 is 15 amino acids long. Germline V gives CDR1 LNHDA, CDR2 SQIVND (reference sequence). V was cut by 7 bases and J by 2 bases, with 14 bases left in between. CDR3 amino acids: CASNIAVGNTGELFF. Written as DNA, the CDR3 is TGTGCCAGTAATATCGCGGTAGGAAACACCGGGGAGCTGTTTTTT. The whole variable domain, filled in from reference TRBV19 and TRBJ2-2, reads DGGITQSPKYLFRKEGQNVTLSCEQNLNHDAMYWYRQDPGQGLRLIYYSQIVNDFQKGDIAEGYSVSREKKESFPLTVTSAQKNPTAFYLCASNIAVGNTGELFFGEGSRLTVL.

This chain links TRBV7-9 with TRBJ2-2; the D is unclear. The length of the CDR3 is 14 residues. The germline V gene encodes CDR1 SEHNR and CDR2 FQNEAQ (reference sequence). V was clipped by 4 bases and J by 1 base, with 7 bases between them. The CDR3 loop is CASSSTMNTGELFF. DNA of the CDR3: TGTGCCAGCAGCTCTACTATGAACACCGGGGAGCTGTTTTTT. Using reference TRBV7-9 and TRBJ2-2 for the parts outside the CDR3, the full variable domain is DTGVSQNPRHKITKRGQNVTFRCDPISEHNRLYWYRQTLGQGPEFLTYFQNEAQLEKSRLLSDRFSAERPKGSFSTLEIQRTEQGDSAMYLCASSSTMNTGELFFGEGSRLTVL.

V and J are TRBV7-8 and TRBJ1-3; D gene ambiguous. The CDR3 is made up of 18 amino acids. V lost 5 bases, J lost 0 bases, and 20 bases lay in between. Per the germline V gene, CDR1 is SGHVS and CDR2 is FQNEAQ. The CDR3 DNA is TGTGCCAGCAGCGGCCAGCAACCGGGTCTCCTCTCTGGAAACACCATATATTTT. Translated: CASSGQQPGLLSGNTIYF.

The gene calls are TRBV9 and TRBJ1-2, with 10 bases lining up with TRBD1. The length of the CDR3 is 14 residues. V was clipped by 4 bases and J by 7 bases; unmatched bases: 7. Germline-derived CDR1 and CDR2 are SGDLS and YYNGEE. Written as DNA, the CDR3 is TGTGCCAGCAGCCCCGGGACAGGGGTCGGTGGCTACACCTTC. It specifies CASSPGTGVGGYTF.

This clone appeared a few times. The chain couples TRBV5-8 to TRBJ1-5, with 8 bases fitting TRBD1. The germline V gene encodes CDR1 SGHTS and CDR2 YDEGEE. The trim removed 6 bases at V and 9 bases at J, leaving 11 bases unmatched. The CDR3 has 14 residues. CDR3 DNA sequence: TGTGCCAGCAAAACTGACAGGGGAGTGCTGCCCCAGCATTTT. Protein product: CASKTDRGVLPQHF.

V gene TRBV5-8 combines with J gene TRBJ1-1; possible D gene TRBD1, 6 bases. Germline V gives CDR1 SGHTS, CDR2 YDEGEE. V was clipped by 0 bases and J by 3 bases, with 18 bases between them. The CDR3 runs to 17 residues. The CDR3: CASSLVGGRGIDTEAFF. The CDR3 DNA reads as TGTGCCAGCAGCTTGGTAGGGGGGCGGGGGATTGACACTGAAGCTTTCTTT.

The J gene is TRBJ2-7, the V gene TRBV6-6; 7 bases agree with TRBD1. Germline V gives CDR1 MNHNY, CDR2 SVGAGI (reference sequence). V lost 6 bases and J lost 6; bases outside the gene matches: 5. This CDR3 contains 12 residues. CDR3 amino acids: CASREQGSEQYF. The CDR3 DNA reads TGTGCCAGCAGAGAACAGGGGTCCGAGCAGTACTTC.

For the CDR3, the DNA is TGTGCCAGCAGCTCGAGGACTAGCGGGGGGGGAGATACGCAGTATTTT. Encoded protein: CASSSRTSGGGDTQYF. V gene TRBV7-2 combines with J gene TRBJ2-3, with 15 bases aligning to TRBD2. V gave up 4 bases and J gave up 5 bases; unmatched junction bases: 4. This CDR3 is built from 16 residues. Germline CDR1 is SGHTA and CDR2 is FQGNSA.

The rearrangement uses TRBV6-2 or TRBV6-3 and TRBJ1-4; no reliable D call. V was shortened by 4 bases and J by 3 bases, with 6 bases between the two germline ends. The V gene's germline CDR1 is MNHEY and CDR2 SVGEGT. This CDR3 has 13 amino acids. Here the CDR3 DNA reads TGTGCCAGCAGTTTGAGTGCTAATGAAAAACTGTTTTTT. Translating it yields CASSLSANEKLFF.

The chain combines TRBV19 with TRBJ2-1; D possibly corresponds to TRBD2 (5 bases). Trimming shortened V by 2 bases and J by 0 bases, and 14 bases separated the two germline ends. CDR1 and CDR2 (germline): LNHDA, SQIVND (reference sequence). This CDR3 is built from 17 residues. This CDR3 reads CASSISRRLASYNEQFF. DNA for the CDR3: TGTGCCAGTAGTATATCTAGGAGGCTAGCCTCCTACAATGAGCAGTTCTTC.